The 13 T cell receptor beta chains in this list originate from one sample, sequenced in a study of blood T cell repertoires in COVID-19. Sequenced by immunoSEQ multiplex PCR; TCRdb stores in-frame clones only, minus some. The sample carries a few hundred thousand clones, roughly 85% recorded once. The sample was PBMCs or T cells enriched from blood (not recorded which). Every receptor here comes from a man aged 25 to 40 who had recovered from COVID-19.

DNA of the CDR3: TGTGCCAGTAGTAAAATTGGTACGGGATACGCTGAAGCTTTCTTT. Its protein is CASSKIGTGYAEAFF. This sequence joins TRBV19 and TRBJ1-1; D unresolved. This CDR3 has 15 residues. V was clipped by 4 bases and J by 6 bases, with 18 bases between them. Germline lookup yields CDR1 LNHDA and CDR2 SQIVND (reference sequence). Looking up the rest from reference TRBV19 and TRBJ1-1 gives the full variable domain: DGGITQSPKYLFRKEGQNVTLSCEQNLNHDAMYWYRQDPGQGLRLIYYSQIVNDFQKGDIAEGYSVSREKKESFPLTVTSAQKNPTAFYLCASSKIGTGYAEAFFGQGTRLTVV.

The V and J genes are TRBV5-4 and TRBJ2-7; TRBD1 matches 9 bases. Looked up from germline, CDR1 is SGHNT and CDR2 is YYREEE (reference sequence). The CDR3 is 17 residues long. V trimming: 1 base; J trimming: 0 bases; junction bases outside the gene matches: 8. CDR3 loop: CASSLRRQGGSSYEQYF. The CDR3 DNA reads TGTGCCAGCAGCTTGAGACGACAGGGGGGGAGCTCCTACGAGCAGTACTTC. The variable domain in full, completed from reference TRBV5-4 and TRBJ2-7, reads ETGVTQSPTHLIKTRGQQVTLRCSSQSGHNTVSWYQQALGQGPQFIFQYYREEENGRGNFPPRFSGLQFPNYSSELNVNALELDDSALYLCASSLRRQGGSSYEQYFGPGTRLTVT.

This clone was seen many times. The rearrangement joins TRBV5-1 to TRBJ1-1; 10 nucleotides line up with TRBD1. Germline-derived CDR1 and CDR2 are SGHRS and YFSETQ. V shed 4 bases, J shed 1 base, and the junction held 22 bases outside the gene matches. The CDR3 has 21 amino acids. The CDR3 coding sequence is TGCGCCAGCAGCCTGAGGATACTTAAACCGGGACAGGGGCATACGAACACTGAAGCTTTCTTT. Protein: CASSLRILKPGQGHTNTEAFF.

The chain uses TRBV30 and TRBJ1-1; TRBD1 might be the D (6 bases). CDR1 is GTSNPN and CDR2 is SVGIG in the germline V gene (reference sequence). Trimming cost V 5 bases and J 7 bases, with 14 bases left between them. The CDR3 runs 12 residues. The CDR3 protein is CAWGRQANEAFF. The CDR3 DNA reads as TGTGCCTGGGGACGACAGGCCAATGAAGCTTTCTTT.

The chain links TRBV4-1 to TRBJ1-2; 12 bases map to TRBD1. V gave up 4 bases and J gave up 4 bases; unmatched junction bases: 10. The CDR3 contains 17 residues. CDR1 MGHRA and CDR2 YSYEKL come from the germline V gene. The CDR3 coding sequence is TGCGCCAGCAGCCCGAGATCCGGGACAGGGGGCAGCTATGGCTACACCTTC. It codes for CASSPRSGTGGSYGYTF.

The chain carries TRBV6-5 and TRBJ1-2, with 10 nucleotides matching TRBD1. This CDR3 is 13 amino acids long. Germline CDR1 MNHEY, CDR2 SVGAGI. J was trimmed by 8 bases and V by 2 bases; bases with no gene match: 2. The CDR3 loop reads CASSYRQGAGYTF. The CDR3 region has the DNA TGTGCCAGCAGTTACCGACAGGGGGCCGGCTACACCTTC.

The chain employs TRBV4-3 and TRBJ2-3, with a possible D match to TRBD2 (5 bases). Trimming removed 1 base from V and 0 bases from J, with 11 bases in between. CDR3 length: 16 residues. Per the germline V gene, CDR1 is LGHNA and CDR2 is YSLEER. CDR3 residues: CASSQASGASTDTQYF. As DNA, the CDR3 is TGCGCCAGCAGCCAAGCCAGCGGCGCTAGCACAGATACGCAGTATTTT.

The chain employs TRBV7-6 and TRBJ2-1; maybe TRBD2 (5 bases). CDR3 length: 18 amino acids. V lost 3 bases, J lost 4 bases, and 22 bases lay in between. Germline V gene lookup returns CDR1 SGHVS and CDR2 FNYEAQ. CDR3 loop: CASSFFPRFGEGYNEQFF. The CDR3 DNA follows: TGTGCCAGCAGCTTTTTCCCCCGCTTCGGGGAAGGGTACAATGAGCAGTTCTTC.

The rearrangement links TRBV6-5 to TRBJ1-5; D ambiguous. The CDR3 contains 13 residues. Germline V gene data show CDR1 as MNHEY and CDR2 as SVGAGI. V was pared by 2 bases and J by 5 bases, with 7 bases between. The CDR3: CASSYGRDQPQHF. In DNA form, the CDR3 reads TGTGCCAGCAGTTACGGGAGAGATCAGCCCCAGCATTTT.

V gene TRBV6-6 combines with J gene TRBJ2-7; D remains ambiguous. CDR1 is MNHNY and CDR2 is SVGAGI in the germline V gene (reference sequence). V was cut by 5 bases and J by 3 bases, with 8 bases left in between. This CDR3 is built from 12 residues. The CDR3 DNA follows: TGTGCCAGCAGTCAGAGAAACTACGAGCAGTACTTC. Protein product: CASSQRNYEQYF.

This rearrangement joins TRBV7-2 to TRBJ1-1; no definite D call. CDR3 length equals 13 residues. Per the germline V gene, CDR1 is SGHTA and CDR2 is FQGNSA. V was cut by 8 bases and J by 5 bases, with 15 bases left in between. Here the CDR3 reads CASRRSARTEAFF. In nucleotides, the CDR3 is TGTGCCAGCCGTCGGAGTGCTAGGACTGAAGCTTTCTTT.

Comments on this clone: The same CDR3 also results from other DNA sequences found in this sample. J is TRBJ2-7 and V is TRBV5-4; D may be TRBD2 (6 bases). Trimming shortened V by 3 bases and J by 1 base, and 11 bases separated the two germline ends. CDR1 is SGHNT and CDR2 is YYREEE in the germline V gene (reference sequence). CDR3 size: 14 residues. CDR3 protein: CASSWGDGSYEQYF. The CDR3 DNA reads TGTGCCAGCAGCTGGGGGGACGGTTCCTACGAGCAGTACTTC.

The chain employs TRBV19 and TRBJ1-2, with 10 bases aligning to TRBD1. Germline assignment: CDR1 LNHDA and CDR2 SQIVND (reference sequence). This CDR3 contains 14 residues. Germline trimming cut 4 bases from V and 6 bases from J; bases unmatched to any gene: 5. In nucleotides, the CDR3 is TGTGCCAGTAGTAAGACAGGGGGCTTACATGGCTACACCTTC. Protein sequence: CASSKTGGLHGYTF.